This T cell receptor beta chain was recorded in a study of blood T cell repertoires in COVID-19. Study-wide context: The United States, Italy and Spain provided the acute and convalescent COVID-19 samples. T cells, B-cell-depleted T cells, or PBMCs provided the cDNA or gDNA that served as material.

Original data processing: It was from reference gene primer amplification that nucleated cell counts were estimated. Only in-frame clones appear in the TCRdb table, and some are missing; sequencing was by immunoSEQ multiplex PCR. That table furnishes V, J and clone size, whereas the DNA furnished D and trimming. This table holds 470,000 or so clones, 85% to 90% found once. The CDR3 extends over 16 amino acids. V shed 4 bases, J shed 2 bases, and the junction held 11 bases outside the gene matches. Germline CDR1 SGHAT, CDR2 FQNNGV. This clonotype originated in a woman in her thirties with acute or convalescent COVID-19. The sequenced sample was peripheral blood. The rearrangement joins TRBV11-2 to TRBJ2-7; 7 bases match TRBD2. CDR3 DNA: TGTGCCAGCAGCTCGGGTTTCTCGGCGGGGGCCTACGAGCAGTACTTC. This encodes CASSSGFSAGAYEQYF.